Here is one TCR beta chain with its context. Its antigen is currently unknown. The data were obtained in a study of T-cell memory formation after mild COVID-19. Whole-study context: Largely, the TCR clusters proved donor specific. Points from the study as a whole: Whereas later expanders leaned CD4+, clones contracting day 15 to 85 showed a balanced CD4/CD8 makeup.

CDR1 and CDR2 from the germline V gene are LNHDA and SQIVND (reference sequence). Trimming removed 6 bases at V and 4 bases at J, with 17 bases between. The CDR3 extends over 15 amino acids. Via MiXCR, TCRdb re-called the 5' RACE reads, giving one row per CDR3 protein. The sample includes roughly 80,000 distinct CDR3 sequences, around 14% of them seen just once. This sequence was found in an adult woman who had mild COVID-19 (a few samples of this study predate the infection). Cell type and time point are not known. Sequenced input: PBMCs or a T cell subset sorted from them (not recorded which). V is TRBV19 and J is TRBJ2-3, with D perhaps TRBD2 (5 bases). Written as DNA, the CDR3 is TGTGCCAGTAGCGCCCCGGACTTGGGCGCAGATACGCAGTATTTT. It yields the protein CASSAPDLGADTQYF.